Here is one T cell receptor (beta chain) with its context. The target antigen is unknown. The data were produced by immunoSEQ multiplex PCR, yet TCRdb's version contains in-frame clones alone and is incomplete. The sample yields some 14,000 clones, around 82% seen once. These data are taken from a study of CD4 T cells in relation to SARS-CoV-2 and coronaviruses. Unexposed donor CD4+ T cells date from about 2011-2018, before the COVID-19 pandemic. After about ten days of culture, CD4+ T cells were isolated. This CDR3 region has 15 residues. V dropped 4 bases and J dropped 4 bases, with 14 bases sitting between them. Per the germline V gene, CDR1 is LGHDT and CDR2 is YNNKEL (reference sequence).

The V and J genes are TRBV3-1 (or the pseudogene TRBV3-2) and TRBJ2-1, with D maybe TRBD2 (6 bases). This TCR came from a human donor in good health. Sequencing was performed on CD4+ T cells from PBMCs, cultured in vitro. Written as DNA, the CDR3 is TGTGCCAGCAGCCGGGATAGCGGCCAATACAATGAGCAGTTCTTC. It codes for CASSRDSGQYNEQFF.